The clone carrying this TCR beta chain was seen more than once but under ten times. These data come from a study of blood T cell repertoires in COVID-19. Across the study: Sources were T cells, B-cell-depleted T cells, or PBMCs; the material itself was cDNA or gDNA.

Trimming left V 7 bases short and J 10 bases short, with 17 bases between. The CDR3 is 14 amino acids. CDR1 is SGHVS and CDR2 is FQNEAQ in the germline V gene. The data were produced by immunoSEQ multiplex PCR, yet TCRdb's version contains in-frame clones alone and is incomplete. The sample includes about 140,000 clones, around 76% of them seen just once. V and J are TRBV7-8 and TRBJ1-6; D perhaps matches TRBD1 (6 bases). The TCR originated in an elderly man with acute or convalescent COVID-19. What was sequenced was peripheral blood. CDR3 residues: CASTLGQGSSPLHF. Written as DNA, the CDR3 is TGTGCCAGCACCCTTGGGCAGGGGAGCTCACCCCTCCACTTT.